The clone carrying this TCR beta chain has ten or more counts. TCRdb re-derived calls from the 5' RACE reads in MiXCR, one entry per CDR3 protein. The data show some 42,000 distinct CDR3 sequences, roughly 2.5% seen once. The sample originates from a study of CD8 T cells in ankylosing spondylitis. Sample: blood, either unsorted or a sorted T cell fraction (not recorded which). This clonotype was obtained from a male donor with ankylosing spondylitis or in good health (not recorded which).

The CDR3 sequence is CASSVRQGMSEQYF. DNA of the CDR3: TGTGCCAGCAGCGTCAGACAGGGAATGTCCGAGCAGTACTTC. V and J are TRBV9 and TRBJ2-7; 7 bases line up with TRBD1. J gave up 6 bases and V 2 bases, and 8 bases lay outside the gene matches. The CDR3 covers 14 residues. The germline gives CDR1 SGDLS, CDR2 YYNGEE.